This paragraph reports one T cell receptor (beta chain). The antigen is undetermined. This sample was taken from a study of T cells expressing NK-cell markers. About the study: Sorted CD3+CD56+NKG2C+, CD3+CD56+NKG2C- and CD3+CD56-NKG2C+ T cells supplied TCR beta repertoires.

Germline lookup yields CDR1 LGHDT and CDR2 YNNKEL (reference sequence). The CDR3 extends over 15 amino acids. Points from the study as a whole: It remained uncertain whether the expanded NKG2C+ T cell clones were specific for HCMV antigens.

TCRdb processed the 5' RACE reads again and assigns one entry to each CDR3 protein, with no DNA. This sample's clone table lists 300,000 to 500,000 distinct CDR3 sequences. The sequenced sample was blood T cells: a sorted CD56 or NKG2C T cell subset, CD4+ or CD8+ T cells, or bulk PBMC T cells (not recorded which). The receptor comes from a woman aged 45-65 years in good health. This chain links TRBV3-1 with TRBJ2-7. The CDR3 spells CASSQVPDSFYEQYF.